One sample yielded the 6 T cell receptor beta chains listed below, sequenced in a study of PD-L1 blockade in urothelial cancer. The data were produced by immunoSEQ multiplex PCR, yet TCRdb's version contains in-frame clones alone and is incomplete. The sample has around 30,000 clones; 80% to 90% are singletons. Sample: PBMCs, taken around atezolizumab (anti-PD-L1) treatment. These receptors were obtained from a man aged 55 to 70 with urothelial cancer.

Concerning this clone itself: The DNA is omitted, as the CDR3 cannot be located on it reliably, and the CDR3 follows TCRdb's listing. The chain links TRBV6-1 to TRBJ2-7; the table's D call, TRBD1, has no DNA check behind it. The CDR3 numbers 14 amino acids, ends counted. The V gene's germline CDR1 is MNHNS and CDR2 SASEGT. The CDR3 reads CASSSSGQGYEQYF.

The chain couples TRBV5-1 to TRBJ2-1, with 9 bases fitting TRBD1. The CDR3 spans 14 residues. Germline trimming cut 4 bases from V and 7 bases from J; bases unmatched to any gene: 6. The germline V gene has CDR1 SGHRS and CDR2 YFSETQ. CDR3 sequence (DNA): TGCGCCAGCAGCCAAGGACAGGGGTGGAATGAGCAGTTCTTC. Translating it yields CASSQGQGWNEQFF. The full variable domain, in which reference TRBV5-1 and TRBJ2-1 provide the parts outside the CDR3, is KAGVTQTPRYLIKTRGQQVTLSCSPISGHRSVSWYQQTPGQGLQFLFEYFSETQRNKGNFPGRFSGRQFSNSRSEMNVSTLELGDSALYLCASSQGQGWNEQFFGPGTRLTVL.

This chain links TRBV6-4 with TRBJ1-6; tentative D call: TRBD1 (5 bases). The V gene lost 3 bases and the J gene lost 7 bases, with 10 bases spanning the gap. In germline, CDR1 is MRHNA, CDR2 SNTAGT. This CDR3 spans 14 amino acids. Here the CDR3 DNA reads TGTGCCAGCAGTGAAAGGGGCTGGAATTCACCCCTCCACTTT. Amino acid sequence: CASSERGWNSPLHF.

This clone was seen a single time. V usage is TRBV11-2 and J usage is TRBJ2-7, with D possibly matching TRBD1 (7 bases). Trimming left V 5 bases short and J 3 bases short, with 17 bases between. The CDR3 consists of 15 residues. Germline V gene sequence: CDR1 SGHAT, CDR2 FQNNGV. CDR3 region: CASSRGTGQFYEQYF. Written as DNA, the CDR3 is TGTGCCAGCAGCCGCGGGACGGGACAGTTCTACGAGCAGTACTTC. Filled out from reference TRBV11-2 and TRBJ2-7, the complete variable domain reads EAGVAQSPRYKIIEKRQSVAFWCNPISGHATLYWYQQILGQGPKLLIQFQNNGVVDDSQLPKDRFSAERLKGVDSTLKIQPAKLEDSAVYLCASSRGTGQFYEQYFGPGTRLTVT.

The genes are TRBV5-1 and TRBJ2-7; D is possibly TRBD1 (5 bases). V was trimmed by 0 bases and J by 5 bases, leaving 9 bases between them. CDR1 and CDR2 (germline): SGHRS, YFSETQ. The CDR3 totals 13 residues. The DNA of the CDR3 is TGCGCCAGCAGCTTGGTTCAGGGCCACGAGCAGTACTTC. This encodes CASSLVQGHEQYF. Variable domain in full (rest from reference TRBV5-1 and TRBJ2-7): KAGVTQTPRYLIKTRGQQVTLSCSPISGHRSVSWYQQTPGQGLQFLFEYFSETQRNKGNFPGRFSGRQFSNSRSEMNVSTLELGDSALYLCASSLVQGHEQYFGPGTRLTVT.

The V call is TRBV19, the J call TRBJ2-1, with TRBD1 as a possible D gene (5 bases). V lost 7 bases to trimming and J lost 12 bases, with 16 bases between them. This CDR3 spans 12 amino acids. Germline loops: CDR1 LNHDA, CDR2 SQIVND (reference sequence). The CDR3 protein is CASTQGYFGQFF. CDR3 nucleotides: TGTGCCAGTACTCAGGGCTATTTCGGGCAGTTCTTC.